A single sample gave rise to the 14 T cell receptor beta chains below, sequenced in a study of identical twins. TCRdb called the 5' RACE reads again in MiXCR, with one record for every CDR3 protein. Here the sample spans about 340,000 distinct CDR3 sequences, 9% to 15% being singletons. In addition, the sample was reused for a study of yellow fever vaccine responses in identical twins.

Sequenced material: CD8+ T cells sorted from blood. These receptor sequences come from a woman aged 18-35 years in good health.

The chain combines TRBV4-1 with TRBJ2-7, with 9 bases that match TRBD1. Germline V gives CDR1 MGHRA, CDR2 YSYEKL. Trimming removed 4 bases from V and 7 bases from J; junction bases left unmatched: 8. The length of the CDR3 is 14 residues. The CDR3, as DNA: TGCGCCAGCAGCCCCCGACAGGGGGTGAGTGAGCAGTACTTC. This translates into CASSPRQGVSEQYF.

Only a few counts were recorded for this clonotype. V usage is TRBV12-3 or TRBV12-4 and J usage is TRBJ1-3; D is undetermined. The CDR3 loop spans 15 amino acids. The V end was cut by 3 bases, the J end by 4 bases, with 13 bases between. The CDR3 region has the DNA TGTGCCAGCAGTTTCGGTCCGGCGGGAGGAAACACCATATATTTT. Translated, it gives CASSFGPAGGNTIYF.

In this sample, this clonotype turned up a few times. The J gene is TRBJ2-1, the V gene TRBV14, with D perhaps matching TRBD1 (5 bases). This CDR3 contains 14 residues. V lost 3 bases to trimming and J lost 8 bases, with 14 bases between them. Germline CDR1 reads SGHDN; CDR2 reads FVKESK. The CDR3 DNA reads as TGTGCCAGCAGCCATTGGGGTTGGGGCCATGAGCAGTTCTTC. This gives the protein CASSHWGWGHEQFF.

The chain uses TRBV4-1 and TRBJ2-7; D perhaps matches TRBD1 (6 bases). This CDR3 region has 15 residues. V lost 0 bases to trimming and J lost 4 bases, with 13 bases between them. Germline-derived CDR1 and CDR2 are MGHRA and YSYEKL. CDR3 nucleotides: TGCGCCAGCAGCCAAGATGATCGAGGACAGTACGAGCAGTACGTC. Protein product: CASSQDDRGQYEQYV.

This clonotype was detected only a few times. The chain links TRBV11-1 to TRBJ2-1, with 10 bases that match TRBD1. The trim removed 7 bases at V and 2 bases at J, leaving 8 bases unmatched. Germline V gene sequence: CDR1 SGHAT, CDR2 FQDESV (reference sequence). This CDR3 comprises 16 residues. CDR3 amino acids: CASTLRDRGPYNEQFF. CDR3 coding DNA: TGTGCCAGCACACTAAGGGACAGGGGTCCCTACAATGAGCAGTTCTTC. The whole variable domain, remainder taken from reference TRBV11-1 and TRBJ2-1, is EAEVAQSPRYKITEKSQAVAFWCDPISGHATLYWYRQILGQGPELLVQFQDESVVDDSQLPKDRFSAERLKGVDSTLKIQPAELGDSAMYLCASTLRDRGPYNEQFFGPGTRLTVL.

This clonotype came up a few times. The V gene is TRBV4-1, the J gene TRBJ2-7; possibly TRBD2 for D (6 bases). V was shortened by 3 bases and J by 3 bases, with 18 bases between the two germline ends. CDR3 length: 16 amino acids. Germline lookup yields CDR1 MGHRA and CDR2 YSYEKL. CDR3 amino acids: CASSHDPSANNYEQYF. Here the CDR3 DNA reads TGCGCCAGCAGCCATGACCCTAGCGCAAACAACTACGAGCAGTACTTC.

In its sample, this clonotype was seen a few times. The chain couples TRBV27 to TRBJ2-3; no reliable D call. V was pared by 1 base and J by 0 bases, with 8 bases between. Germline lookup yields CDR1 MNHEY and CDR2 SMNVEV (reference sequence). This CDR3 is 15 amino acids long. This chain's CDR3 is CASSLYVGSTDTQYF. CDR3 sequence (DNA): TGTGCCAGCAGTTTATATGTTGGGAGCACAGATACGCAGTATTTT.

The chain recombines TRBV11-3 with TRBJ2-1; TRBD1 agrees at 9 bases. Trimming at V came to 5 bases and at J to 7 bases, leaving 9 bases not matched to a gene. This CDR3 has 15 amino acids. The germline CDR1 and CDR2 sequences are SGHNT and YENEEA. CDR3 bases: TGTGCCAGCAGCCCGCGGACAGGGGAAAGGAATGAGCAGTTCTTC. Translated, it gives CASSPRTGERNEQFF.

The V and J genes are TRBV21-1 and TRBJ2-4; the DNA was not used to check the table's D call, TRBD1. TRBV21-1 has pseudogene status. The CDR3 covers 18 residues. Written as DNA, the CDR3 is TGTGCCAGCAGAAAAACTGGGGCCAGGGGCGCGGGCAAAAACATTCAGTACTTC. Protein product: CASRKTGARGAGKNIQYF.

The chain combines TRBV7-2 with TRBJ2-2; D not resolved. From germline, CDR1 is SGHTA and CDR2 FQGNSA. V was pared by 5 bases and J by 8 bases, with 18 bases between. The CDR3 contains 15 residues. This chain's CDR3 is CASSPRARVWGELFF. CDR3 in DNA: TGTGCCAGCAGCCCCCGTGCTCGTGTATGGGGGGAGCTGTTTTTT. The variable domain in full, completed from reference TRBV7-2 and TRBJ2-2, reads GAGVSQSPSNKVTEKGKDVELRCDPISGHTALYWYRQSLGQGLEFLIYFQGNSAPDKSGLPSDRFSAERTGGSVSTLTIQRTQQEDSAVYLCASSPRARVWGELFFGEGSRLTVL.

This clonotype came up many times. The chain combines TRBV20-1 with TRBJ2-1, with D hard to call. V was pared by 5 bases and J by 7 bases, with 9 bases between. CDR1 and CDR2 (germline): DFQATT, SNEGSKA (reference sequence). This CDR3 comprises 11 residues. CDR3 bases: TGCAGTGCTGTCAATTTTAATGAGCAGTTCTTC. This translates into CSAVNFNEQFF.

The gene calls are TRBV29-1 and TRBJ2-1, with 9 bases lining up with TRBD2. Germline V gives CDR1 SQVTM, CDR2 ANQGSEA. The CDR3 extends over 13 amino acids. Losses at the gene ends were 4 bases for V and 8 bases for J; bases not matched to a gene: 6. CDR3: CSVAVTSGDEQFF. CDR3 bases: TGCAGCGTTGCGGTGACTAGCGGCGATGAGCAGTTCTTC.

In this sample, this clonotype turned up a few times. This rearrangement joins TRBV6-1 to TRBJ2-5, with 7 bases that match TRBD1. This CDR3 comprises 14 residues. Trimming removed 11 bases from V and 3 bases from J; junction bases left unmatched: 12. CDR1 and CDR2 (germline): MNHNS, SASEGT. The DNA for the CDR3 is TGTGCCCTCGGTCAGGGGACAGAGAAAGAGACCCAGTACTTC. This sequence encodes CALGQGTEKETQYF.

This clonotype was found a few times. This chain links TRBV7-8 with TRBJ2-7; D gene unclear. Trimming shortened V by 3 bases and J by 0 bases, and 12 bases separated the two germline ends. Germline CDR1 is SGHVS and CDR2 is FQNEAQ. This CDR3 is 15 amino acids long. CDR3 in amino acids: CASSFRNSDSYEQYF. As DNA, the CDR3 is TGTGCCAGCAGCTTTCGTAATTCTGACTCCTACGAGCAGTACTTC.